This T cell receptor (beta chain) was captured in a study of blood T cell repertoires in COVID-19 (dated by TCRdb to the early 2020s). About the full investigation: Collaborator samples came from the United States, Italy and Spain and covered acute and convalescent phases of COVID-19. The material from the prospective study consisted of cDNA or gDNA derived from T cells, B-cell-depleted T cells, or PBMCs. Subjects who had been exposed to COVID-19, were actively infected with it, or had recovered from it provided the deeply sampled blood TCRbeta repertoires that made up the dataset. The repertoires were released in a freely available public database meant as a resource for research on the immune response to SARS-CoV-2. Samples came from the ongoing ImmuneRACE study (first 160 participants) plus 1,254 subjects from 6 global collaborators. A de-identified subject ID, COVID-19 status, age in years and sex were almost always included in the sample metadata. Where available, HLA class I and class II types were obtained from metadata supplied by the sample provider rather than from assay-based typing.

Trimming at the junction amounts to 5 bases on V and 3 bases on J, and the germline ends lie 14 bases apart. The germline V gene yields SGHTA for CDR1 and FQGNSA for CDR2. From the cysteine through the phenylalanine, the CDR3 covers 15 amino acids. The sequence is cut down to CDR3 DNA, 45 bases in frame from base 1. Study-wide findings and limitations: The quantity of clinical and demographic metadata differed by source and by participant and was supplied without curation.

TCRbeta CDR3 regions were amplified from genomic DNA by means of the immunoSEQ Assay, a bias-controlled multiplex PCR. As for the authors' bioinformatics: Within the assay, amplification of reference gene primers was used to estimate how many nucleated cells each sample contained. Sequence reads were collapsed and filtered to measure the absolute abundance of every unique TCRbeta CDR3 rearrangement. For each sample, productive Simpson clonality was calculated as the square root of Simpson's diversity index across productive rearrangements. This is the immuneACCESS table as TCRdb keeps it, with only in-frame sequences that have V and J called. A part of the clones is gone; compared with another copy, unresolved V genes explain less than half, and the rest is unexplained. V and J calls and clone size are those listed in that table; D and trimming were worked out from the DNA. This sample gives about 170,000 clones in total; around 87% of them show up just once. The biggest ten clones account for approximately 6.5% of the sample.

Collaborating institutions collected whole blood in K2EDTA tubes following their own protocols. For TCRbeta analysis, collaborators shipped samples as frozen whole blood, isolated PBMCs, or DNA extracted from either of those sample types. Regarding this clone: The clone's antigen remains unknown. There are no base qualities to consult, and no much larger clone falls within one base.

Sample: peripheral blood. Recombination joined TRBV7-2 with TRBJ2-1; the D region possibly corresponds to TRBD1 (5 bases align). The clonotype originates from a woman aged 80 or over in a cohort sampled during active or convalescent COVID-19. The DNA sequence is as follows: TGTGCCAGCAGCCCAACAGGAAATTACTACAATGAGCAGTTCTTC. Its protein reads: CASSPTGNYYNEQFF.